The clone carrying this TCR beta chain was seen ten or more times. The target antigen is unknown. The second PCR ran 7 to 11 cycles with a sample-barcoded 5' primer and J-beta primers. TCRdb ran MiXCR on the 5' RACE reads and lists one entry per CDR3 protein. The sample yields under 2,000,000 distinct CDR3 sequences, 40% to 55% seen once. The data belong to a study of blood T cells in healthy people across ages. Peripheral blood was drawn, roughly 10 milliliters per donor. PBMCs, at least 7 million per sample, were isolated. Total RNA, at least 5.5 micrograms per sample, was extracted from PBMCs. Whole-study findings and limits: A greater number of naive CD4+ cells and higher diversity distinguished long-lived donors from aged donors.

V lost 2 bases to trimming and J lost 8 bases; unmatched junction nucleotides: 4. This CDR3 has 14 residues. Germline CDR1 reads SGHTA; CDR2 reads FQGTGA. The chain uses TRBV7-3 and TRBJ2-1, with 9 bases lining up with TRBD2. The receptor was isolated from a woman in her forties in good health. Sequenced input: blood. The CDR3 sequence is CASSLAGGQHEQFF. The DNA of the CDR3 is TGTGCCAGCAGCTTAGCGGGGGGGCAACATGAGCAGTTCTTC.